This TCR beta chain was identified in a study of beta chain features in type 1 diabetes (dated by TCRdb to the late 2010s). Notes on the research overall: Patients and healthy donors did not differ in mean age, gender distribution, total cell number or subset yield. In the study, TCRB repertoires of sorted circulating CD4+ T cell subsets from recently diagnosed type 1 diabetes patients were compared with those of matched healthy donors. A total of some 110 million sorted cells were examined across all samples, and the number of cells per subset was strongly correlated with RNA yield. Naive and central memory subsets were obtained from all 30 or so donors, but regulatory and stem cell-like memory subsets were isolated from only 8 patients and roughly 8 healthy donors.

All of the isolated RNA was reverse transcribed with the High Capacity cDNA Reverse Transcription Kit, so expressed TCRB transcripts were sequenced. Naive, central memory and regulatory T cell samples underwent deep immunoSEQ sequencing, averaging about 3.57 million total reads per sample. Sorted cells were lysed in RLT buffer and RNA was extracted with DNase-treated RNeasy Micro or Mini kits, depending on cell number. To prevent cross-contamination, each cell subset was processed individually, whereas patient and healthy donor samples were processed jointly. TCRB sequences were amplified from cDNA with the immunoSEQ multiplex PCR, producing 87-bp fragments spanning the CDR3 region. Sequencing of the amplicons was performed on the Illumina HiSeq platform. The authors' pipeline ran thus. Synthetic template baselines were used to correct PCR bias computationally, reads within Hamming distance 2 were collapsed, and singletons that could not be merged were discarded. Reads were aligned against IMGT to assign V, D and J genes, CDR3 length and insertions or deletions at six rearrangement sites. Within each subset, clonotype counts were normalized to sorted cell number, after which true diversity and Gini coefficients were computed with the tcR R package. The overlap coefficient, calculated on TCRB nucleotide sequences, was used to measure repertoire sharing. Out-of-frame TCRB sequences from naive cells were analyzed to stand in for the pre-selection repertoire. TCRdb stores this immuneACCESS table with in-frame sequences only. Part of the clones is absent; in the studies checked, under half of the shortfall reflects unresolved V genes, and no reason is known for the rest. V, J and clone size derive from that table, while D and trimming were established from the DNA sequence. The sample table holds hundreds of thousands of clones, of which about 14% were seen once. The ten largest clones add up to roughly 0.04% of the sample.

As regards this clone: Its cognate antigen has yet to be identified. No qualities accompany the bases; no much larger clone lies one base away.

General study outcomes and caveats: Sequencing cDNA rather than genomic DNA could over-represent highly expressing activated cells, although activation and CD3 levels did not differ between groups. Because the HLA sub-analyses included only small numbers of individuals, any influence of HLA type on TCRB rearrangement was left unresolved. In all four CD4+ subsets, TCRB CDR3 length was moderately but significantly shorter in type 1 diabetes patients. PCR might favor shorter templates, but patient and control samples were amplified and corrected together, so any skew would affect both groups equally. Naive, central memory and regulatory TCRB repertoires appeared more similar among patients than among healthy donors. At VDJ recombination sites, patients with type 1 diabetes made fewer insertions and deleted more nucleotides, a pattern implying thymic rearrangement abnormalities.

Trimmed from V: 4 bases; trimmed from J: 6 bases; junction bases lacking a gene match: 9. The CDR3 sequence holds 15 residues, the cysteine and phenylalanine included. Only CDR3 DNA is held: 45 bases, read in frame from base 1. Reading the germline V gene gives CDR1 SGHVS and CDR2 FNYEAQ. Each donor gave one peripheral blood draw, approximately 110 mL on average, collected into heparinised tubes. A BD FACSAria II and a panel including CD45RO, CCR7, CD25, CD127, CD95 and CD27 were used to sort naive, central memory, regulatory and stem cell-like memory CD4+ T cells. All sorted populations exceeded 95% purity. PBMCs were separated immediately by Lymphoprep density gradient centrifugation and were stained directly, without being cultured. To minimize batch effects, samples were stained and sorted in pairs, one healthy donor with one patient per experiment.

This TCR derives from a man between 18 and 35 years old with type 1 diabetes. The sequenced sample was naive CD4+ T cells from blood. This sample's cell subset or site label indicates: true naive CD4+ T cells. The rearrangement combines TRBV7-6 with TRBJ2-1; TRBD1 aligns with 7 central bases. The CDR3 loop reads CASSSRQGSVNEQFF. At the DNA level, the sequence is TGTGCCAGCAGCTCCAGACAGGGATCGGTCAATGAGCAGTTCTTC.